This entry features one T cell receptor (beta chain) sequence. The trim removed 7 bases at V and 8 bases at J, leaving 11 bases unmatched. Germline V gene lookup returns CDR1 MNHNY and CDR2 SVGAGI (reference sequence). CDR3 length: 14 amino acids. The sequencing template was cDNA reverse transcribed from extracted RNA. Some clones are missing from TCRdb's copy, which holds only in-frame ones; the method was immunoSEQ multiplex PCR. Of over 200,000 clones detected, about 60% appear once; the ten largest clones hold approximately 0.5%. The entry originates in a study of CD8+ T cells in alopecia areata. This clonotype was sampled from a human donor with alopecia areata. This rearrangement joins TRBV6-6 to TRBJ1-2; TRBD1 agrees at 9 bases. The sequenced sample was CD4+ T cells sorted from blood, obtained at week 0. CDR3 bases: TGTGCCAGCACTCTAAGGACAGGGGAAGGGGGCTACACCTTC. This gives the protein CASTLRTGEGGYTF.